Shown below are 19 T cell receptor beta chains from a single sample sequenced in a study of blood T cell repertoires in COVID-19. Repertoires were generated with immunoSEQ multiplex PCR, while TCRdb's copy carries only in-frame clones and drops some. Seen here are around 190,000 clones, 75% to 85% observed once, and the top ten hold around a sixth. Sequencing input: PBMCs or T cells enriched from blood (not recorded which). These receptors came from a woman aged 50 to 65 with acute COVID-19.

This rearrangement joins TRBV18 to TRBJ1-6; D is unclear. Trimming stripped 3 bases from V and 7 bases from J, with 22 bases between. Germline CDR1 and CDR2: KGHSH and LQKENI. The CDR3 loop spans 18 amino acids. For the CDR3, the DNA is TGTGCCAGCTCACCGATCGGTACGCGGGGAAATTTAAATTCACCCCTCCACTTT. Protein sequence: CASSPIGTRGNLNSPLHF.

The chain carries TRBV3-1 (or the pseudogene TRBV3-2) and TRBJ2-1, with a tentative D call TRBD1 (7 bases). The CDR3 is 16 amino acids. V lost 1 base to trimming and J lost 1 base, with 11 bases between them. The germline gives CDR1 LGHDT, CDR2 YNNKEL (reference sequence). CDR3 region: CASSQAAGGSYNEQFF. The CDR3 DNA is TGTGCCAGCAGCCAAGCCGCAGGGGGGTCCTACAATGAGCAGTTCTTC.

This chain connects TRBV6-5 to TRBJ2-1, with 7 bases aligning to TRBD2. CDR3 size: 15 residues. V lost 5 bases and J lost 4; bases outside the gene matches: 8. Germline lookup yields CDR1 MNHEY and CDR2 SVGAGI. For the CDR3, the DNA is TGTGCCAGCAGTCTCTCGAGCGGGGAATACAATGAGCAGTTCTTC. As protein: CASSLSSGEYNEQFF.

The genes are TRBV4-2 and TRBJ1-6; no clear D gene. Trimming took 0 bases from V and 10 from J, leaving 13 bases between them. This CDR3 comprises 15 residues. Per germline, CDR1 LGHNA and CDR2 YNFKEQ. The CDR3, as DNA: TGTGCCAGCAGCCAAGATCAAGGCAGGAGGTCACCCCTCCACTTT. This encodes CASSQDQGRRSPLHF.

CDR3 sequence (DNA): TGTGCCAGCAGTCCGGGGGCAGATACGCAGTATTTT. Translating gives CASSPGADTQYF. This sequence joins TRBV6-2 or TRBV6-3 and TRBJ2-3; D might be TRBD2 (6 bases). Germline V CDR1 and CDR2: MNHEY, SVGEGT. The CDR3 spans 12 residues. V was clipped by 5 bases and J by 4 bases, with 7 bases between them.

This clone was detected only once. The chain carries TRBV28 and TRBJ1-2, with TRBD1 identical over 7 bases. The germline gives CDR1 MDHEN, CDR2 SYDVKM. J was trimmed by 6 bases and V by 3 bases; bases with no gene match: 10. The length of the CDR3 is 15 residues. For the CDR3, the DNA is TGTGCCAGCAGTTTTCAGGGGGAATGGGGTGATGGCTACACCTTC. This encodes CASSFQGEWGDGYTF.

This clone turned up a few times. The V gene is TRBV21-1, the J gene TRBJ2-7; the table names TRBD1, a call not compared with the DNA. TRBV21-1 is reported as a pseudogene. This CDR3 is 14 amino acids long. The CDR3 DNA reads as TGTGCCAGCAGCAAAGAAGGGACAGGGTGGGAGCAGTACGTC. Amino acid sequence: CASSKEGTGWEQYV.

The sample holds one count of this clone. The V call is TRBV10-3, the J call TRBJ2-7; 10 nucleotides line up with TRBD1. The J segment lost 0 bases and the V segment lost 5 bases, leaving 4 bases of the junction unmatched. CDR1 and CDR2 from the germline V gene are ENHRY and SYGVKD. The CDR3 is made up of 15 amino acids. The CDR3 protein is CAISMGQGSSYEQYV. CDR3 nucleotide sequence: TGTGCCATCAGTATGGGACAGGGGAGCTCCTACGAGCAGTACGTC.

The rearrangement links TRBV5-1 to TRBJ2-7; D may be TRBD2 (5 bases). Germline V gives CDR1 SGHRS, CDR2 YFSETQ. Deletions cut 2 bases from V and 2 bases from J, with 14 bases between. The CDR3 totals 15 residues. The DNA of the CDR3 is TGCGCCAGCAGCTTTGGTGGAGGAGGCGCCTACGAGCAGTACGTC. Translation: CASSFGGGGAYEQYV.

The chain recombines TRBV29-1 with TRBJ1-2; no clear D. Between the trimmed V and J ends, which lost 6 bases and 2 bases, there was a span of 19 bases. Looked up from germline, CDR1 is SQVTM and CDR2 is ANQGSEA. The CDR3 consists of 15 residues. The CDR3 nucleotides are TGCAGCGTCCAACCCCCAGATACCAAGAACTATGGCTACACCTTC. Translated: CSVQPPDTKNYGYTF. Drawing the rest from reference TRBV29-1 and TRBJ1-2, the complete variable domain is SAVISQKPSRDICQRGTSLTIQCQVDSQVTMMFWYRQQPGQSLTLIATANQGSEATYESGFVIDKFPISRPNLTFSTLTVSNMSPEDSSIYLCSVQPPDTKNYGYTFGSGTRLTVV.

The CDR3 spells CASSQLLRETQYF. In DNA form, the CDR3 reads TGCGCCAGCAGCCAGCTCCTCAGAGAGACCCAGTACTTC. V is TRBV4-3 and J is TRBJ2-5; D is ambiguous. Germline V CDR1 and CDR2: LGHNA, YSLEER. The CDR3 totals 13 residues. Trimming cost V 3 bases and J 4 bases, with 9 bases left between them.

This chain connects TRBV6-2 or TRBV6-3 to TRBJ1-1; TRBD1 matches at 8 bases. After removal of 5 bases from V and 8 bases from J, the junction contained 13 bases not matched to a gene. Germline CDR1 MNHEY, CDR2 SVGEGT. The CDR3 is 15 residues long. CDR3 bases: TGTGCCAGCAGTCCCCGATCGGACAGGGCACGAGAAGCTTTCTTT. This gives the protein CASSPRSDRAREAFF.

The rearrangement links TRBV4-3 to TRBJ2-2, with TRBD2 matching 9 bases. The germline V gene encodes CDR1 LGHNA and CDR2 YSLEER. After removal of 3 bases from V and 6 bases from J, the junction contained 11 bases not matched to a gene. The length of the CDR3 is 17 residues. DNA of the CDR3: TGCGCCAGCAGCCAGATTATGGCGGGGGGGCCCCCCGGGGAGCTGTTTTTT. The encoded protein is CASSQIMAGGPPGELFF.

This chain links TRBV21-1 with TRBJ1-1. TRBV21-1 is deemed a pseudogene. CDR3 length: 14 residues. The CDR3 protein is CASSKVPVMAEAFF. CDR3 bases: TGTGCCAGCAGCAAAGTTCCGGTTATGGCTGAAGCTTTCTTT.

A remark on this clone: Mismatch with germline at one junction end may stem from a read error. The V gene is TRBV3-1 (or the pseudogene TRBV3-2), the J gene TRBJ2-4, with a possible D match to TRBD1 (5 bases). The CDR3 length is 12 residues. In germline, CDR1 is LGHDT, CDR2 YNNKEL (reference sequence). For the CDR3, the DNA is TGTGCCAGCAGCCTCAGAACAGGACCCCCCCGCTTC. Translation: CASSLRTGPPRF.

The genes are TRBV7-9 and TRBJ2-4; tentatively, D is TRBD2 (6 bases). CDR3 length equals 14 residues. Trimming removed 5 bases from V and 8 bases from J, with 16 bases in between. Germline CDR1 reads SEHNR; CDR2 reads FQNEAQ (reference sequence). In DNA, the CDR3 is TGTGCCAGCAGCCCGGGACTTCGAAGGGACATTCAGTACTTC. As protein: CASSPGLRRDIQYF.

In this sample, this clone turned up once. This rearrangement joins TRBV27 to TRBJ1-2; 9 bases match TRBD1. V shed 7 bases and J 8 bases; nucleotides not matched to a gene: 11. Germline V gene data show CDR1 as MNHEY and CDR2 as SMNVEV (reference sequence). This CDR3 has 14 amino acids. The CDR3 nucleotides are TGTGCCAGCACTACGGGGACAGGGAATCGGGGCTACACCTTC. Its translation: CASTTGTGNRGYTF.

This clone was counted a few times. This chain links TRBV6-5 with TRBJ1-6; 7 nucleotides line up with TRBD1. Germline trimming cut 5 bases from V and 7 bases from J; bases unmatched to any gene: 8. CDR1 and CDR2 from the germline V gene are MNHEY and SVGAGI. The length of the CDR3 is 15 residues. CDR3 region: CASSPWTGVNSPLHF. The CDR3 DNA sequence: TGTGCCAGCAGTCCCTGGACAGGCGTAAATTCACCCCTCCACTTT.

The gene calls are TRBV7-9 and TRBJ1-4; 7 bases are a match to TRBD1. Trimming cost V 4 bases and J 8 bases; bases outside gene matches: 7. Germline lookup yields CDR1 SEHNR and CDR2 FQNEAQ (reference sequence). This CDR3 has 14 residues. CDR3 DNA: TGTGCCAGCAGCTCGACAGGGTTGGAGGAAAAACTGTTTTTT. It encodes CASSSTGLEEKLFF.